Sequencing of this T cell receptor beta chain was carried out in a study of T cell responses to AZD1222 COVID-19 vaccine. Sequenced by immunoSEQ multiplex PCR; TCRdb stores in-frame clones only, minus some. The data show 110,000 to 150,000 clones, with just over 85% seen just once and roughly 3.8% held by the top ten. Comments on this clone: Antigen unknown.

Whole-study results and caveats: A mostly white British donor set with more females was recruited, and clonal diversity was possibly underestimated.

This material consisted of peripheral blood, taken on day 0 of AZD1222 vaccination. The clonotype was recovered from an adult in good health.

CDR3 protein: CASSLDGTYSALGELFF. The CDR3 region has the DNA TGTGCCAGCAGCTTAGATGGCACATACTCGGCTTTAGGGGAGCTGTTTTTT. The gene calls are TRBV11-3 and TRBJ2-2; D gene uncertain. The CDR3 consists of 17 residues. Trimming removed 0 bases from V and 8 bases from J, with 19 bases in between. CDR1 is SGHNT and CDR2 is YENEEA in the germline V gene. Variable domain in full (rest from reference TRBV11-3 and TRBJ2-2): EAGVVQSPRYKIIEKKQPVAFWCNPISGHNTLYWYLQNLGQGPELLIRYENEEAVDDSQLPKDRFSAERLKGVDSTLKIQPAELGDSAVYLCASSLDGTYSALGELFFGEGSRLTVL.